This passage covers 21 T cell receptor beta chains from one sample sequenced in a study of control samples from healthy donors and cancer patients. Measured with immunoSEQ multiplex PCR; TCRdb has only the in-frame clones, and not every one. The table includes 100,000 to 150,000 clones, around 92% detected once. The specimen was blood. The receptor set was obtained from a woman aged 45-65 years in good health.

The table lists this clone with a count of one. This chain connects TRBV7-2 to TRBJ2-7; 8 bases are a match to TRBD2. The germline V gene encodes CDR1 SGHTA and CDR2 FQGNSA. J gave up 2 bases and V 5 bases, and 5 bases lay outside the gene matches. The CDR3 has 14 residues. The CDR3 region has the DNA TGTGCCAGCAGCCCGGGACTAGAAACCTACGAGCAGTACTTC. It translates to CASSPGLETYEQYF.

This sequence joins TRBV4-2 and TRBJ1-2; D is unresolved. The CDR3 extends over 15 amino acids. The V gene's germline CDR1 is LGHNA and CDR2 YNFKEQ. The V end lost 4 bases, the J end lost 0 bases, and 12 bases lay between the germline ends. CDR3 coding DNA: TGTGCCAGCAGCCCACTCTCGCCTGCTAACTATGGCTACACCTTC. Translated, it gives CASSPLSPANYGYTF.

V gene TRBV13 combines with J gene TRBJ2-5; 9 bases align to TRBD2. Germline values: CDR1 PRHDT, CDR2 FYEKMQ (reference sequence). The CDR3 contains 14 residues. The junction had 5 bases not matched to a gene; V was cut back by 3 bases and J by 6 bases. The CDR3 region has the DNA TGTGCCAGCAGCTTGGGGACTAGCAGGCAGACCCAGTACTTC. Residues: CASSLGTSRQTQYF. The entire variable domain, with the rest obtained from reference TRBV13 and TRBJ2-5, is as follows: AAGVIQSPRHLIKEKRETATLKCYPIPRHDTVYWYQQGPGQDPQFLISFYEKMQSDKGSIPDRFSAQQFSDYHSELNMSSLELGDSALYFCASSLGTSRQTQYFGPGTRLLVL.

This clone was recorded once. J is TRBJ1-4 and V is TRBV30; 7 bases fit TRBD1. The CDR3 spans 15 residues. Losses at the gene ends were 5 bases for V and 2 bases for J; bases not matched to a gene: 8. Germline V gene lookup returns CDR1 GTSNPN and CDR2 SVGIG (reference sequence). The CDR3 nucleotides are TGTGCCTGGCGGCCCCCGGACAGGACTAATGAAAAACTGTTTTTT. Translated: CAWRPPDRTNEKLFF.

This chain uses TRBV29-1 with TRBJ1-2; no clear D gene. The CDR3 is 12 residues long. The V and J ends lost 6 bases and 3 bases respectively, with 11 bases between them. Per germline, CDR1 SQVTM and CDR2 ANQGSEA. For the CDR3, the DNA is TGCAGCGTCGCGTATCAAGACTATGGCTACACCTTC. It is translated as CSVAYQDYGYTF.

The V gene is TRBV18, the J gene TRBJ1-2; TRBD1 aligns across 9 bases. J lost 8 bases, V lost 3 bases, and 13 bases had no gene match. Germline lookup yields CDR1 KGHSH and CDR2 LQKENI. The CDR3 contains 16 residues. CDR3 protein: CASSPSDGGTGQGYTF. The CDR3 DNA sequence: TGTGCCAGCTCACCGAGCGATGGAGGGACAGGGCAGGGCTACACCTTC.

Regarding this clone: The same CDR3 can be traced to other DNA sequences in this sample. The rearrangement links TRBV19 to TRBJ2-3; D is unresolved. The CDR3 is 13 residues long. V lost 1 base and J 4 bases, leaving 6 bases between the germline ends. CDR1 is LNHDA and CDR2 is SQIVND in the germline V gene (reference sequence). The CDR3 loop reads CASSIGLADTQYF. DNA of the CDR3: TGTGCCAGTAGTATAGGGCTGGCAGATACGCAGTATTTT. The full variable domain, completed using reference TRBV19 and TRBJ2-3, is DGGITQSPKYLFRKEGQNVTLSCEQNLNHDAMYWYRQDPGQGLRLIYYSQIVNDFQKGDIAEGYSVSREKKESFPLTVTSAQKNPTAFYLCASSIGLADTQYFGPGTRLTVL.

The chain joins TRBV14 to TRBJ2-6; 8 bases are a match to TRBD1. V gave up 0 bases and J gave up 0 bases; unmatched junction bases: 13. This CDR3 is 21 amino acids long. CDR1 is SGHDN and CDR2 is FVKESK in the germline V gene. The CDR3 sequence: CASSQDKLDRGRLSGANVLTF. CDR3 in DNA: TGTGCCAGCAGCCAAGATAAGCTCGACAGGGGTCGGCTCTCTGGGGCCAACGTCCTGACTTTC.

This sequence joins TRBV6-5 and TRBJ2-3, with 8 bases lining up with TRBD2. V lost 4 bases and J lost 2; bases outside the gene matches: 5. Germline CDR1 is MNHEY and CDR2 is SVGAGI. The CDR3 loop spans 15 amino acids. Written as DNA, the CDR3 is TGTGCCAGCAGTTGGGGACTAGAGACCACAGATACGCAGTATTTT. The encoded protein is CASSWGLETTDTQYF.

V gene TRBV5-4 combines with J gene TRBJ2-5; D is undetermined. Per the germline V gene, CDR1 is SGHNT and CDR2 is YYREEE (reference sequence). V lost 3 bases and J lost 2, with 8 bases in between. The CDR3 spans 13 residues. CDR3 sequence (DNA): TGTGCCAGCAGCTGGAAAAAGCAAGAGACCCAGTACTTC. Amino acids: CASSWKKQETQYF.

The chain carries TRBV2 and TRBJ1-1; no definite D call. CDR1 is SNHLY, CDR2 FYNNEI, per germline. V was shortened by 7 bases and J by 1 base, with 4 bases between the two germline ends. The CDR3 extends over 11 amino acids. As DNA, the CDR3 is TGTGCCAGCAATGCGAACACTGAAGCTTTCTTT. Protein: CASNANTEAFF.

The J gene is TRBJ1-2, the V gene TRBV5-1; 8 nucleotides agree with TRBD1. Germline CDR1 and CDR2: SGHRS and YFSETQ. The trim removed 0 bases at V and 7 bases at J, leaving 5 bases unmatched. The CDR3 extends over 14 amino acids. This CDR3 reads CASSLGTGLGGYTF. In DNA, the CDR3 is TGCGCCAGCAGCTTGGGGACAGGGCTCGGTGGCTACACCTTC.

The rearrangement uses TRBV15 and TRBJ2-1, with D uncertain. The CDR3 loop spans 11 amino acids. CDR1 LNHNV and CDR2 YYDKDF come from the germline V gene (reference sequence). V lost 4 bases to trimming and J lost 2 bases, with 0 bases between them. CDR3 region: CATSTYNEQFF. The CDR3 nucleotides read TGTGCCACCAGCACCTACAATGAGCAGTTCTTC.

The chain is built from TRBV7-8 and TRBJ2-7, with D possibly being TRBD1 or TRBD2 (5 bases each). The germline V gene has CDR1 SGHVS and CDR2 FQNEAQ. The CDR3 is 15 amino acids. Trimming removed 0 bases at V and 3 bases at J, with 12 bases between. As DNA, the CDR3 is TGTGCCAGCAGCTTAGCCGGGGACCCAGTCTACGAGCAGTACTTC. The encoded protein is CASSLAGDPVYEQYF.

This sequence joins TRBV5-1 and TRBJ1-1; TRBD1 aligns across 7 bases. Per germline, CDR1 SGHRS and CDR2 YFSETQ. There are 12 residues in the CDR3. Trimming removed 0 bases from V and 10 bases from J; junction bases left unmatched: 3. The CDR3 DNA is TGCGCCAGCAGCTTGGACAGGGGATTAGCTTTCTTT. It specifies CASSLDRGLAFF.

The chain links TRBV6-5 to TRBJ1-5; weak D call: TRBD1 (6 bases). The germline V and J ends were trimmed by 6 bases and 3 bases, with 15 bases remaining between them. The CDR3 length is 15 residues. Germline CDR1 reads MNHEY; CDR2 reads SVGAGI. CDR3: CASRGRDMVNQPQHF. In DNA form, the CDR3 reads TGTGCCAGCAGGGGCCGGGACATGGTCAATCAGCCCCAGCATTTT.

As for this clone: A junction boundary mismatches the germline segment, possibly from a read error. The chain carries TRBV6-1 and TRBJ2-3, with TRBD2 matching over 7 bases. This CDR3 comprises 15 residues. CDR1 and CDR2 (germline): MNHNS, SASEGT. This chain's CDR3 is CASSEGASGLDTQYF. CDR3 coding DNA: TGTGCCAGCAGCGAAGGGGCTAGCGGCTTGGATACGCAGTATTTT.

V usage is TRBV9 and J usage is TRBJ1-2; no firm D call. The CDR3 is made up of 12 amino acids. CDR1 and CDR2 (germline): SGDLS, YYNGEE. Trimming pared 0 bases from V and 10 bases from J, leaving 10 bases between. The CDR3 reads CASSVVASLYTF. CDR3 DNA sequence: TGTGCCAGCAGCGTAGTTGCGTCCCTCTACACCTTC.

The rearrangement links TRBV9 to TRBJ1-2, with 9 bases identical to TRBD1. Looked up from germline, CDR1 is SGDLS and CDR2 is YYNGEE. The V gene end was trimmed by 0 bases and the J gene end by 7 bases; junction bases not matched to a gene: 10. This CDR3 has 16 residues. CDR3 sequence: CASSVGPGTGSVGYTF. DNA for the CDR3: TGTGCCAGCAGCGTAGGACCGGGGACAGGGTCTGTTGGCTACACCTTC.

The CDR3 nucleotides are TGCAGTGCTAGTCCACCGGGAAGGGTAGTATCTGAAGCTTTCTTT. This translates into CSASPPGRVVSEAFF. The chain carries TRBV20-1 and TRBJ1-1, with D unresolved. V was clipped by 3 bases and J by 6 bases, with 20 bases between them. Germline-derived CDR1 and CDR2 are DFQATT and SNEGSKA (reference sequence). The CDR3 has 15 amino acids.

This sequence joins TRBV7-2 and TRBJ1-6; D not resolved. Germline V gene data show CDR1 as SGHTA and CDR2 as FQGNSA. Trimming left V 5 bases short and J 18 bases short, with 17 bases between. The CDR3 has 12 residues. The CDR3 spells CASSQNDGLRHF. CDR3 bases: TGTGCCAGCAGCCAAAACGACGGGCTGCGCCACTTT.